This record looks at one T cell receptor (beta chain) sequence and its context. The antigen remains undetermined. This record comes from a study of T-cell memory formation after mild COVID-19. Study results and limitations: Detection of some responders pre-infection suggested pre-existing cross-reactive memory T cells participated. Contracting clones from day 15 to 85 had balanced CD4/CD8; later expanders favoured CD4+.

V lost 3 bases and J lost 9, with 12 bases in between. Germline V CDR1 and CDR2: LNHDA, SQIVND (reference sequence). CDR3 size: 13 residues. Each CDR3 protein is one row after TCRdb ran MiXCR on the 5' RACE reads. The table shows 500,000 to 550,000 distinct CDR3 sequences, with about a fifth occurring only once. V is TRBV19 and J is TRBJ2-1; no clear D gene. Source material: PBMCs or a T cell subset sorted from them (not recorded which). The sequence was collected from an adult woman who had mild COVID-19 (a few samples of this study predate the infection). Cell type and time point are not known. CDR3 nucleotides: TGTGCCAGTAGTATCCGTCGACGTCTTGAGCAGTTCTTC. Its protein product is CASSIRRRLEQFF.